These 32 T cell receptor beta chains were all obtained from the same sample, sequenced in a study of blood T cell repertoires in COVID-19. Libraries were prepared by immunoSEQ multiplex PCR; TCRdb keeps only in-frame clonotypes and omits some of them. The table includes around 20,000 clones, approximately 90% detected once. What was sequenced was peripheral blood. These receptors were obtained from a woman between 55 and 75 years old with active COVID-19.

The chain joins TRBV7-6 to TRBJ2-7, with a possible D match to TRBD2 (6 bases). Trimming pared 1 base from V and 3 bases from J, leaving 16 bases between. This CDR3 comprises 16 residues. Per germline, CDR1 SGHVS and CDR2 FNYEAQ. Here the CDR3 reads CASSLEGWGAGYEQYF. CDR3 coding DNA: TGTGCCAGCAGCTTAGAGGGGTGGGGAGCGGGCTACGAGCAGTACTTC.

CDR3 residues: CASSPTSGGYYNEQFF. CDR3 DNA sequence: TGCGCCAGCAGCCCGACTAGCGGGGGGTATTACAATGAGCAGTTCTTC. This chain links TRBV5-1 with TRBJ2-1; TRBD2 matches 13 bases. Germline V gene lookup returns CDR1 SGHRS and CDR2 YFSETQ. V was pared by 4 bases and J by 4 bases, with 5 bases of the junction left unmatched. The CDR3 contains 16 residues.

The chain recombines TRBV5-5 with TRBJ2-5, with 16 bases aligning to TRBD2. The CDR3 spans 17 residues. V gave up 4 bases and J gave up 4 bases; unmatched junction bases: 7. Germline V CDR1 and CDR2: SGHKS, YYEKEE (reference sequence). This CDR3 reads CASSTGTSGGAGETQYF. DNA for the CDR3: TGTGCCAGCAGCACCGGGACTAGCGGGGGGGCGGGAGAGACCCAGTACTTC.

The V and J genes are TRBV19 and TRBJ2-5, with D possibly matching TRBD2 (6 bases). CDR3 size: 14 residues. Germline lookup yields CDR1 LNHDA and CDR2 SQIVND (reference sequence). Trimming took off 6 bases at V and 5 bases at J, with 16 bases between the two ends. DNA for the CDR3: TGTGCCAGTAGAGCCTCCTGGGGAGGTGAGACCCAGTACTTC. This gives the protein CASRASWGGETQYF.

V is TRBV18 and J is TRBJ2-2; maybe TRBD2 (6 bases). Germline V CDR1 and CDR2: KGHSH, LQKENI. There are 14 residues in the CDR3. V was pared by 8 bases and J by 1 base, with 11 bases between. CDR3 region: CASPAGGNTGELFF. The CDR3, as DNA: TGTGCCAGCCCGGCCGGGGGGAACACCGGGGAGCTGTTTTTT.

The DNA of the CDR3 is TGTGCCAGCAGCCTGAGCGCATCTGCGAACACTGAAGCTTTCTTT. Protein sequence: CASSLSASANTEAFF. The chain has TRBV3-1 (or the pseudogene TRBV3-2) and TRBJ1-1; the D is unclear. The CDR3 runs to 15 residues. Germline CDR1 is LGHDT and CDR2 is YNNKEL (reference sequence). The ends were cut back, 4 bases at V and 1 base at J, with 13 bases in the middle.

The CDR3 sequence: CASSEGGLQGSEKLFF. The CDR3 nucleotides are TGTGCCAGCAGTGAAGGGGGACTCCAAGGGAGTGAAAAACTGTTTTTT. The chain is built from TRBV6-1 and TRBJ1-4, with D possibly matching TRBD1 (5 bases). Germline CDR1 MNHNS, CDR2 SASEGT. CDR3 length equals 16 residues. Trimming cost V 1 base and J 7 bases, with 16 bases left between them.

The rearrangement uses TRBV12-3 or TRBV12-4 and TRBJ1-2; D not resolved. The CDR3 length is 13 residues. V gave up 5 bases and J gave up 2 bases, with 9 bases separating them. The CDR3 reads CASSRTLNYGYTF. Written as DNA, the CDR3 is TGTGCCAGCAGTAGGACTCTAAACTATGGCTACACCTTC.

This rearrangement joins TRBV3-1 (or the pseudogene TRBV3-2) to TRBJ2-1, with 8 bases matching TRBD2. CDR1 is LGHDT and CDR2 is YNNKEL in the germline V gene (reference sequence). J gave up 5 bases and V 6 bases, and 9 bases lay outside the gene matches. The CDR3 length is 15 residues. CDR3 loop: CASRSWRGVDNEQFF. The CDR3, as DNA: TGTGCCAGCAGATCCTGGCGGGGGGTCGACAATGAGCAGTTCTTC.

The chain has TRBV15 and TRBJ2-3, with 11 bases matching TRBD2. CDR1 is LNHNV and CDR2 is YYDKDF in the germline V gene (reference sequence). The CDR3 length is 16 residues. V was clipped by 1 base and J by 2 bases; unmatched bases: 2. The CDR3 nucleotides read TGTGCCACCAGCAGAGGTAGCGGGGGGGCCACAGATACGCAGTATTTT. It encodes CATSRGSGGATDTQYF.

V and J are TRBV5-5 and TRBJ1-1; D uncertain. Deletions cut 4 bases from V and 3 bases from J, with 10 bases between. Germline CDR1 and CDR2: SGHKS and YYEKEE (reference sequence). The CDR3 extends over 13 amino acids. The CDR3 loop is CASSQFEDTEAFF. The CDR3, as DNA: TGTGCCAGCAGCCAGTTCGAGGACACTGAAGCTTTCTTT.

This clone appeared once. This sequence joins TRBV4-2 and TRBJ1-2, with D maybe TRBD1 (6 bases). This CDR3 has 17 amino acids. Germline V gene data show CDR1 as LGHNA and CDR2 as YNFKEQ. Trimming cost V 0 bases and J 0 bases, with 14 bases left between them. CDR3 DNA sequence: TGTGCCAGCAGCCAAGACGGCAGGGGAAAAACTAACTATGGCTACACCTTC. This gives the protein CASSQDGRGKTNYGYTF.

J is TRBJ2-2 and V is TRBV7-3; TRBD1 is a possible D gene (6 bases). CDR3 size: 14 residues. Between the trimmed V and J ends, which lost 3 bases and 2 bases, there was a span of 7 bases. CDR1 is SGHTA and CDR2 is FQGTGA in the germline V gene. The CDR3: CASSLDRNTGELFF. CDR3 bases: TGTGCCAGCAGCTTGGACAGAAACACCGGGGAGCTGTTTTTT.

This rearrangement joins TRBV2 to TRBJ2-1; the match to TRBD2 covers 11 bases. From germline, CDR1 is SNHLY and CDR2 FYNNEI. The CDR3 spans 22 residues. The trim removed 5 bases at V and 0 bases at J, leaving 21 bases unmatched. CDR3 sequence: CASSTPLAGGGNLRSSYNEQFF. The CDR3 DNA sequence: TGTGCCAGCAGTACCCCCCTAGCGGGGGGCGGGAACCTTAGGAGCTCCTACAATGAGCAGTTCTTC.

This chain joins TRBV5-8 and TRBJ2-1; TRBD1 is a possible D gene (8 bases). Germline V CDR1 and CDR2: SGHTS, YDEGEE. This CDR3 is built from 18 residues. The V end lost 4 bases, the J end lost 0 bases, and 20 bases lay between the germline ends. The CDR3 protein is CASSQGAGALSSYNEQFF. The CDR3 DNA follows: TGTGCCAGCAGCCAGGGGGCGGGGGCCCTAAGCTCCTACAATGAGCAGTTCTTC. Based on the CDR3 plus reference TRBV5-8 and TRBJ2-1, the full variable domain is EAGVTQSPTHLIKTRGQQATLRCSPISGHTSVYWYQQALGLGLQFLLWYDEGEERNRGNFPPRFSGRQFPNYSSELNVNALELEDSALYLCASSQGAGALSSYNEQFFGPGTRLTVL.

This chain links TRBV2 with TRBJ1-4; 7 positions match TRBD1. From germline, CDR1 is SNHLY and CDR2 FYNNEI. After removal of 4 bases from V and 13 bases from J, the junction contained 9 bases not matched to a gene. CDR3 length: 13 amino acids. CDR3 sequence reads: CASSVDRPGGLFF. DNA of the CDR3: TGTGCCAGCAGTGTCGACCGTCCAGGGGGACTGTTTTTT.

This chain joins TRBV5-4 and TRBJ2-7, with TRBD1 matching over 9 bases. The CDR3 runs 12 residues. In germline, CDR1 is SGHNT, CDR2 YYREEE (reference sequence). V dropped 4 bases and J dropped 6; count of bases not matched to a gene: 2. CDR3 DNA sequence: TGTGCCAGCAGCGTGGACAGGGGCGAGCAGTACTTC. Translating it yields CASSVDRGEQYF.

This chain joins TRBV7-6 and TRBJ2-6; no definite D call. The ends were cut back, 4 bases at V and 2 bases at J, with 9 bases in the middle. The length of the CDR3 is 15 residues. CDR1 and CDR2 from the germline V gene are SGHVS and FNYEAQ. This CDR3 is CASSSTSAGANVLTF. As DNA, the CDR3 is TGTGCCAGCAGCTCCACGTCAGCTGGGGCCAACGTCCTGACTTTC.

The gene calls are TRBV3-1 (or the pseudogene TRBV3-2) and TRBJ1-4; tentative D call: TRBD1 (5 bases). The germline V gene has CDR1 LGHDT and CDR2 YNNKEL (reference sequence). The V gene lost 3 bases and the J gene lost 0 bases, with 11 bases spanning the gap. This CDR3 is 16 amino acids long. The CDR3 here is CASSQGGYATNEKLFF. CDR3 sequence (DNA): TGTGCCAGCAGCCAGGGGGGTTATGCAACTAATGAAAAACTGTTTTTT.

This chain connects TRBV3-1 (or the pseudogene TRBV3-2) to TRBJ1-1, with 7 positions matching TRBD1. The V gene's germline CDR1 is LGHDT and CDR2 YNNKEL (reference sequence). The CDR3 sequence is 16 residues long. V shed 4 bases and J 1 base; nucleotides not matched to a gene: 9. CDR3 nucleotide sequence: TGTGCCAGCAGCCCATACAGGGGCCGAAAGAACACTGAAGCTTTCTTT. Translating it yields CASSPYRGRKNTEAFF.

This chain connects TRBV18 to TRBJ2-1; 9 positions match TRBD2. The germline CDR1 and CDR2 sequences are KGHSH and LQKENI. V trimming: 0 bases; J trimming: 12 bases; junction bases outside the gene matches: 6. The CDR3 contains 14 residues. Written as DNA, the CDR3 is TGTGCCAGCTCACCACCCTCCGGGACTAGCTGGCAGTTCTTC. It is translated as CASSPPSGTSWQFF.

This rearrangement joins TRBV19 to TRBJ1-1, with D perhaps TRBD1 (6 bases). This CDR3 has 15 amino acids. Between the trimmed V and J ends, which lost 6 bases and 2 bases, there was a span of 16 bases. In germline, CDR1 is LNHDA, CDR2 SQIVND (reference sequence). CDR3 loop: CASRGGWGINTEAFF. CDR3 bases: TGTGCCAGTAGAGGGGGTTGGGGGATTAACACTGAAGCTTTCTTT.

Here the CDR3 DNA reads TGCGCCAGCAGCCAGCTAAGGGACTCCACGGCCGGTGGCTACACCTTC. It yields the protein CASSQLRDSTAGGYTF. The chain employs TRBV4-1 and TRBJ1-2, with D possibly being TRBD1 (5 bases). Germline values: CDR1 MGHRA, CDR2 YSYEKL. V was trimmed by 3 bases and J by 7 bases, leaving 21 bases between them. The CDR3 runs 16 residues.

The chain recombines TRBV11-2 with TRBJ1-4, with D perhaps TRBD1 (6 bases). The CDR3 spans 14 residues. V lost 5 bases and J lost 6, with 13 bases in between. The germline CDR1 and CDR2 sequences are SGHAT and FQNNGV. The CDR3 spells CASSPDSFYEKLFF. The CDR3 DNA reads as TGTGCCAGCAGCCCGGACAGTTTTTATGAAAAACTGTTTTTT.

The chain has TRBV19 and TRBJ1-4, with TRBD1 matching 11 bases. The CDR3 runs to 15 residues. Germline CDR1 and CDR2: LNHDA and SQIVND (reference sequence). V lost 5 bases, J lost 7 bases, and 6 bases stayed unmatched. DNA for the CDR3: TGTGCCAGTAGTGCTACCGGGACAGGGGGTGAAAAACTGTTTTTT. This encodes CASSATGTGGEKLFF.

The CDR3 bases are TGTGCCATCAGTAGACAGGGGGGAAGCACTGAAGCTTTCTTT. This codes for CAISRQGGSTEAFF. J is TRBJ1-1 and V is TRBV10-3; the match to TRBD1 covers 9 bases. V lost 5 bases and J lost 4; bases outside the gene matches: 5. The CDR3 is 14 residues long. Germline V gene data show CDR1 as ENHRY and CDR2 as SYGVKD.

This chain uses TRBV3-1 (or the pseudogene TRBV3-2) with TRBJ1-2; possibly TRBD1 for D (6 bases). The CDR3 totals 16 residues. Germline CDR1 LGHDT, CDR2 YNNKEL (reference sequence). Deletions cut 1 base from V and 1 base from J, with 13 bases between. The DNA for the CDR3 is TGTGCCAGCAGCCAAGGGATCGGGGGGCTTAACTATGGCTACACCTTC. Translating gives CASSQGIGGLNYGYTF.

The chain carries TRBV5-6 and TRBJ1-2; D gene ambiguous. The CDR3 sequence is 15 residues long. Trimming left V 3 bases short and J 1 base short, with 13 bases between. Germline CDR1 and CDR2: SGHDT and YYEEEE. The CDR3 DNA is TGTGCCAGCAGCTATATCCAAGGGAGTAACTATGGCTACACCTTC. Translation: CASSYIQGSNYGYTF.

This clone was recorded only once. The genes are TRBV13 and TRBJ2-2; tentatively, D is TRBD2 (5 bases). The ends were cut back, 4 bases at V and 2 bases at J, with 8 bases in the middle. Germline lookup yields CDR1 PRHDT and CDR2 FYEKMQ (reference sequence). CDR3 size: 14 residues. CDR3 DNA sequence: TGTGCCAGCAGCTCCGGACTTAACACCGGGGAGCTGTTTTTT. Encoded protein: CASSSGLNTGELFF.

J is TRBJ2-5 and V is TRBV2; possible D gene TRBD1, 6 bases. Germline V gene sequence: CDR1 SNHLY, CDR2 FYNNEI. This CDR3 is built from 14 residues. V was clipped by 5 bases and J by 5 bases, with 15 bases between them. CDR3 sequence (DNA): TGTGCCAGCAGTCTAACAGGGTTCGTGGAGACCCAGTACTTC. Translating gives CASSLTGFVETQYF.

Here the CDR3 reads CASSGSGGTYNEQFF. The CDR3 DNA follows: TGTGCCAGCAGTGGTTCGGGGGGTACCTACAATGAGCAGTTCTTC. V is TRBV6-4 and J is TRBJ2-1; 7 nucleotides line up with TRBD2. The trim removed 4 bases at V and 2 bases at J, leaving 5 bases unmatched. The CDR3 totals 15 residues. Germline V lookup: CDR1 MRHNA, CDR2 SNTAGT.

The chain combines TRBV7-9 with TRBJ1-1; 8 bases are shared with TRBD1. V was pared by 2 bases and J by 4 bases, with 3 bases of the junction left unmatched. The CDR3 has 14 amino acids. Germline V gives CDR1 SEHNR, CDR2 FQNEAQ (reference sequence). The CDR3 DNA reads TGTGCCAGCAGCTTACAGGGGGCGGTCACTGAAGCTTTCTTT. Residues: CASSLQGAVTEAFF.